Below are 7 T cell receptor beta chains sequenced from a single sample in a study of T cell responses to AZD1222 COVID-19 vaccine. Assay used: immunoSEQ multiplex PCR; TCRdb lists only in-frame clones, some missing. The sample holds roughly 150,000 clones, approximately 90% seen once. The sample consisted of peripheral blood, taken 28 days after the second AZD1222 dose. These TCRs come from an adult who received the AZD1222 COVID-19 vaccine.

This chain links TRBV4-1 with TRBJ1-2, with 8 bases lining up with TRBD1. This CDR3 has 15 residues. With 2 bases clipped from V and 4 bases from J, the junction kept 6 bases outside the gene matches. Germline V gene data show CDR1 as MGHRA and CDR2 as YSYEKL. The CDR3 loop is CASSQYDRGGYGYTF. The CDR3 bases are TGCGCCAGCAGCCAATACGACAGGGGCGGCTATGGCTACACCTTC.

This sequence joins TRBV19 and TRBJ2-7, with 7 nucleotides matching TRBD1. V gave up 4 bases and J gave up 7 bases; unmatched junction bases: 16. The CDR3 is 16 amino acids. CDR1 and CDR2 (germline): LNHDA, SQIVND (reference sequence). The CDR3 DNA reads TGTGCCAGTAGTAAGGACCGACAGGGACGACTATGGGAGCAGTACTTC. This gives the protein CASSKDRQGRLWEQYF. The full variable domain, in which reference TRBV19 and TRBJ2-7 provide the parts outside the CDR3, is DGGITQSPKYLFRKEGQNVTLSCEQNLNHDAMYWYRQDPGQGLRLIYYSQIVNDFQKGDIAEGYSVSREKKESFPLTVTSAQKNPTAFYLCASSKDRQGRLWEQYFGPGTRLTVT.

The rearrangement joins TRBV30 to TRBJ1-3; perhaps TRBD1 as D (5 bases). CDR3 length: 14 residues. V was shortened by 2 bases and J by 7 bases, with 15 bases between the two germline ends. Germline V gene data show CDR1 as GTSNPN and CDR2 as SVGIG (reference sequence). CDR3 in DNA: TGTGCCTGGAGTCAGGGCAGAGGTGGGAACACCATATATTTT. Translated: CAWSQGRGGNTIYF.

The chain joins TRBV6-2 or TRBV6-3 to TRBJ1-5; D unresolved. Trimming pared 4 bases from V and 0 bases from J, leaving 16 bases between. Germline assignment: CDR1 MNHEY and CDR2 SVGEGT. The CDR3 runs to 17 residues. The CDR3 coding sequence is TGTGCCAGCAGTTCATTACTCGTCCGGAATAGCAATCAGCCCCAGCATTTT. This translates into CASSSLLVRNSNQPQHF.

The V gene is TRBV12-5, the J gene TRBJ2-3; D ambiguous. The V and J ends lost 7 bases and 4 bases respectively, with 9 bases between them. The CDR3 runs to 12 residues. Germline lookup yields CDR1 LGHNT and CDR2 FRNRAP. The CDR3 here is CASASSSDTQYF. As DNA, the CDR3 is TGTGCTAGTGCTTCCAGCTCAGATACGCAGTATTTT.

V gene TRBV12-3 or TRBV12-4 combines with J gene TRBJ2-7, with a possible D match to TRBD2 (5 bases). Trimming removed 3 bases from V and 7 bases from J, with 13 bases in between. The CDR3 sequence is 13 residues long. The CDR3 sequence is CASSFSLAREQYF. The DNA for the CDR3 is TGTGCCAGCAGTTTTTCGCTAGCACGGGAGCAGTACTTC.

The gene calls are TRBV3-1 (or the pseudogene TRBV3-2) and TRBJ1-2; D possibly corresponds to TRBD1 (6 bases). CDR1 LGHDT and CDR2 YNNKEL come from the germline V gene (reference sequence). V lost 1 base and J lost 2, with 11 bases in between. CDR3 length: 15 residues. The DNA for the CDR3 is TGTGCCAGCAGCCAAGGTACAGGGTGGAACTATGGCTACACCTTC. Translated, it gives CASSQGTGWNYGYTF.